The clone carrying this T cell receptor beta chain was counted at least ten times. Its antigen is unknown. TCRdb analysed the 5' RACE reads with MiXCR anew, one entry per CDR3 protein. The table lists roughly 490,000 distinct CDR3 sequences, 14% of them singletons. The CDR3 length is 16 residues. V was shortened by 3 bases and J by 1 base, with 12 bases between the two germline ends. This entry is derived from a study of identical twins. General observations from the study: Analyses based on zero insertions could be partly confounded by invariant MAIT and iNKT cells. Cross-sectional statistical analysis was relied on for the conclusions, without the same donors being followed. There were fewer insertions in abundant cord blood beta clonotypes, but memory repertoires showed no such pattern.

The sample was also reused in another study, on yellow fever vaccine responses in identical twins.

This receptor was taken from a woman younger than 30 in good health. The chain carries TRBV12-3 or TRBV12-4 and TRBJ2-2; no clear D gene. Source material: CD4+ T cells sorted from blood. The CDR3 DNA follows: TGTGCCAGCAGTTTCTGGCGGACCATGAACACCGGGGAGCTGTTTTTT. This sequence encodes CASSFWRTMNTGELFF.